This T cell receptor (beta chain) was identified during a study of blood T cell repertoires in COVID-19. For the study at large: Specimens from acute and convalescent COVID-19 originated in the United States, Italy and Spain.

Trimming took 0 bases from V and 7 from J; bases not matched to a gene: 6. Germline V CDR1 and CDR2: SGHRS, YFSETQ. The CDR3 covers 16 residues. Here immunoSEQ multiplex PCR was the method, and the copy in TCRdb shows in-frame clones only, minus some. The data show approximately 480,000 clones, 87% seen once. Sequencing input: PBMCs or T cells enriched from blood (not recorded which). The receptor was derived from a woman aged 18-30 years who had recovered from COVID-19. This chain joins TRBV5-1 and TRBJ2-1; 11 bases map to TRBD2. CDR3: CASSLEPSGGNNEQFF. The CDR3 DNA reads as TGCGCCAGCAGCTTGGAACCTAGCGGGGGGAATAATGAGCAGTTCTTC.